The 8 T cell receptor beta chains given below trace back to one sample, sequenced in a study of CD8 T cells in ankylosing spondylitis. TCRdb reprocessed the 5' RACE reads via MiXCR and lists one record per CDR3 protein. Here the sample spans more than 600,000 distinct CDR3 sequences, around 17% being singletons. These receptors have no known antigen. Study-wide points: One TCR beta motif, made up of seven to nine highly homologous variants, appeared characteristic of ankylosing spondylitis blood.

Sequenced input: blood, either unsorted or a sorted T cell fraction (not recorded which). The receptor source for this set is a male donor with ankylosing spondylitis.

Only one count was recorded for this clonotype. V usage is TRBV20-1 and J usage is TRBJ2-2; TRBD1 aligns across 7 bases. V was clipped by 6 bases and J by 0 bases; unmatched bases: 1. This CDR3 is 13 amino acids long. Germline V lookup: CDR1 DFQATT, CDR2 SNEGSKA (reference sequence). The CDR3 spells CSADRPNTGELFF. DNA for the CDR3: TGCAGTGCGGACAGGCCGAACACCGGGGAGCTGTTTTTT.

The chain has TRBV10-3 and TRBJ1-1; 10 nucleotides agree with TRBD1. Trimming at V came to 6 bases and at J to 6 bases, leaving 7 bases not matched to a gene. This CDR3 contains 14 residues. The germline CDR1 and CDR2 sequences are ENHRY and SYGVKD. The CDR3 coding sequence is TGTGCCATCAGCGCCGCGACAGGGGGCCCTGAAGCTTTCTTT. Translation gives CAISAATGGPEAFF.

This clonotype was counted between two and nine times. This chain links TRBV18 with TRBJ2-7; TRBD2 matches 14 bases. V was pared by 0 bases and J by 6 bases, with 7 bases of the junction left unmatched. Germline V gene lookup returns CDR1 KGHSH and CDR2 LQKENI. The CDR3 runs to 17 residues. Written as DNA, the CDR3 is TGTGCCAGCTCACCACCGGGGACTAGCGGGAGAGTCGGCGAGCAGTACTTC. Its translation: CASSPPGTSGRVGEQYF.

This clonotype came up a few times. An end of the junction does not agree with germline; a read error may underlie this. The chain has TRBV27 and TRBJ2-1, with 7 positions matching TRBD2. There are 15 residues in the CDR3. The germline V gene has CDR1 MNHEY and CDR2 SMNVEV (reference sequence). The CDR3 nucleotides read TGTGCCAGCGGTTTCAGGCCTGGCGGGAGATCTGAGCAGTTCTTC. Its translation is CASGFRPGGRSEQFF.

The sample holds a few counts of this clonotype. The chain links TRBV5-1 to TRBJ2-1, with 8 bases identical to TRBD2. Germline loops: CDR1 SGHRS, CDR2 YFSETQ. V shed 4 bases, J shed 2 bases, and the junction held 8 bases outside the gene matches. The CDR3 totals 16 residues. In DNA form, the CDR3 reads TGCGCCAGCAGCGCCTCTGGGGGACTAGCCTACAATGAGCAGTTCTTC. It encodes CASSASGGLAYNEQFF.

The gene calls are TRBV28 and TRBJ2-1; 11 bases line up with TRBD1. The CDR3 contains 16 residues. CDR1 and CDR2 (germline): MDHEN, SYDVKM. V was pared by 5 bases and J by 7 bases, with 10 bases of the junction left unmatched. CDR3 bases: TGTGCCAGCAGTCCGGACGGGACAGGGGGTAGGAATGAGCAGTTCTTC. This sequence encodes CASSPDGTGGRNEQFF.

The chain couples TRBV18 to TRBJ2-7, with 7 bases identical to TRBD1. The CDR3 is 15 residues long. J lost 1 base, V lost 6 bases, and 9 bases had no gene match. In germline, CDR1 is KGHSH, CDR2 LQKENI. This CDR3 reads CASSPSSTGSYEQYF. The CDR3 DNA reads as TGTGCCAGCTCTCCCTCCTCGACAGGGTCCTACGAGCAGTACTTC.

This clonotype was detected a few times. The chain combines TRBV29-1 with TRBJ1-1; D remains unclear. V was cut by 0 bases and J by 1 base, with 12 bases left in between. This CDR3 has 15 amino acids. Germline lookup yields CDR1 SQVTM and CDR2 ANQGSEA. The CDR3 is CSVEDRRRWNTEAFF. CDR3 sequence (DNA): TGCAGCGTTGAAGACAGGCGCCGGTGGAACACTGAAGCTTTCTTT.